This TCR beta chain was captured by sequencing in a study of OX40 agonist ivuxolimab in advanced cancers. On this clone: Antigen: not known.

Overall study results and limits: Averaging showed that CD8+ T cells had more expanded clones than CD4+ did.

Per germline, CDR1 SGHTA and CDR2 FQGNSA. The CDR3 loop spans 14 amino acids. J was trimmed by 7 bases and V by 5 bases; bases with no gene match: 6. Baseline, cycle 4 day 1, and cycle 7 day 1 were the blood sampling points. TCRdb keeps only in-frame clones here, not all; method: immunoSEQ multiplex PCR. There are some 80,000 clones in the sample; 70% to 90% occur only once, and around 0.78% lies in the top ten. The sequencing here drew on CD4+ or CD8+ T cells sorted from blood, taken in a trial of the OX40 agonist ivuxolimab. The sequence came from an adult with an advanced solid tumor such as melanoma, head and neck, liver or kidney cancer. V gene TRBV7-2 combines with J gene TRBJ2-2, with TRBD1 identical over 8 bases. The CDR3 DNA sequence: TGTGCCAGCAGCCTACAGGGGGGAGGCGGGGAGCTGTTTTTT. Its translation is CASSLQGGGGELFF.